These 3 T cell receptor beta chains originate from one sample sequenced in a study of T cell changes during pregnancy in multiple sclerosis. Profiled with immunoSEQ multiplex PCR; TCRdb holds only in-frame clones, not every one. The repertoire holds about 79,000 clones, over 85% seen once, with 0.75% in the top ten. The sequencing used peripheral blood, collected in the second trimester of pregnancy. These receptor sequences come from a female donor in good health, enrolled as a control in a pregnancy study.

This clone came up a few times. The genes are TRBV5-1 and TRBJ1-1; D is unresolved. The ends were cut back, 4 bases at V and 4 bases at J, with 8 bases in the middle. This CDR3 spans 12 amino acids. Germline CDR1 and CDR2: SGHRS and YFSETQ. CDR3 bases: TGCGCCAGCAGCCGGGTCGGCACTGAAGCTTTCTTT. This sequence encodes CASSRVGTEAFF. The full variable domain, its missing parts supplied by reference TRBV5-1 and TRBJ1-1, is KAGVTQTPRYLIKTRGQQVTLSCSPISGHRSVSWYQQTPGQGLQFLFEYFSETQRNKGNFPGRFSGRQFSNSRSEMNVSTLELGDSALYLCASSRVGTEAFFGQGTRLTVV.

Here the CDR3 reads CASSTQGATEAFF. The DNA for the CDR3 is TGTGCCAGTAGTACCCAAGGGGCCACTGAAGCTTTCTTT. The chain combines TRBV19 with TRBJ1-1, with D perhaps TRBD1 (5 bases). V shed 4 bases and J shed 4 bases, with 10 bases lying between them. This CDR3 is 13 amino acids long. Per germline, CDR1 LNHDA and CDR2 SQIVND (reference sequence).

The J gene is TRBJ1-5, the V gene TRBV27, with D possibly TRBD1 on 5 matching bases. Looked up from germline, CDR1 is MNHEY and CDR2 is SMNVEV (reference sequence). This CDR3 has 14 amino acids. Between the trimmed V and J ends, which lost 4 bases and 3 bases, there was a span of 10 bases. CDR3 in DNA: TGTGCCAGCAGTTGGGGGGGGAACAATCAGCCCCAGCATTTT. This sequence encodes CASSWGGNNQPQHF.